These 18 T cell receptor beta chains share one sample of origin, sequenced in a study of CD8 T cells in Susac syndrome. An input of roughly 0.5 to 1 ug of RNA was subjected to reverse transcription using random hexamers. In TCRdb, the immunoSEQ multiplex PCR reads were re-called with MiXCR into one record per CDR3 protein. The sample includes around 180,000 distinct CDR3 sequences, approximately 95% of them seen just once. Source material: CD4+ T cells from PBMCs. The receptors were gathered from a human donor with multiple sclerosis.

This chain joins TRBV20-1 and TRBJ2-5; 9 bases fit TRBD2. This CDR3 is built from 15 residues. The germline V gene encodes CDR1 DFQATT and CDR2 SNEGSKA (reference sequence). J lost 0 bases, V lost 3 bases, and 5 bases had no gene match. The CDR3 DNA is TGCAGTGCTAGCGATCCTAGCGGGAACCAAGAGACCCAGTACTTC. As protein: CSASDPSGNQETQYF.

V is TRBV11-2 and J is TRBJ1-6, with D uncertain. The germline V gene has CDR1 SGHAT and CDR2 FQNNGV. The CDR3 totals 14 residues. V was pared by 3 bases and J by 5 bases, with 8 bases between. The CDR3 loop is CASSFKGHNSPLHF. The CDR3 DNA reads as TGTGCCAGCAGCTTTAAAGGCCATAATTCACCCCTCCACTTT.

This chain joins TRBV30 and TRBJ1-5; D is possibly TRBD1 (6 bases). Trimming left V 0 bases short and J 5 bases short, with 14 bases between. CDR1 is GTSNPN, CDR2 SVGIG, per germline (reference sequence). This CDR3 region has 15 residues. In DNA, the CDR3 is TGTGCCTGGAGTGTAGGGGGGGGGAGTGATCAGCCCCAGCATTTT. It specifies CAWSVGGGSDQPQHF.

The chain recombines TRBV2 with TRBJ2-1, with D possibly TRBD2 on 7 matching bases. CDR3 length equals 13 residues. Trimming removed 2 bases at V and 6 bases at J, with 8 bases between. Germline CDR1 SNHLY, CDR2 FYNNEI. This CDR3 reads CASSERGGNEQFF. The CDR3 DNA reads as TGTGCCAGCAGTGAAAGGGGGGGCAATGAGCAGTTCTTC.

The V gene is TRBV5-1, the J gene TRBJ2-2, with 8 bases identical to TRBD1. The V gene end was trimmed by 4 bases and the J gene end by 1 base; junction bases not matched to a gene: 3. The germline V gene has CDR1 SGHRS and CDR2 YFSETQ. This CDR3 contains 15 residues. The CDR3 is CASSAGQENTGELFF. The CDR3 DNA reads TGCGCCAGCAGCGCGGGACAGGAGAACACCGGGGAGCTGTTTTTT.

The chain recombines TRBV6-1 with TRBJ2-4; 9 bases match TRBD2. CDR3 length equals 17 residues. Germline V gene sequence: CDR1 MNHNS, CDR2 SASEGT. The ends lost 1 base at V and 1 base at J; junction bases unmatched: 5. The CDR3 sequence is CASSEVVAGVAKNIQYF. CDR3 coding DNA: TGTGCCAGCAGTGAAGTAGTAGCGGGGGTTGCCAAAAACATTCAGTACTTC.

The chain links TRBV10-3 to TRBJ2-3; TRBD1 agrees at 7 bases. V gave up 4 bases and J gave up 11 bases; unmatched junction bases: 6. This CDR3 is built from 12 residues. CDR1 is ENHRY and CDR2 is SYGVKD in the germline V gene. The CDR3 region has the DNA TGTGCCATCAGTGTTAACCGGGACAGGCAGTATTTT. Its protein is CAISVNRDRQYF.

The CDR3 DNA follows: TGCGCCAGCAGCCCAGGGGGGGGAAAAGCCAAAAACATTCAGTACTTC. Protein: CASSPGGGKAKNIQYF. The chain uses TRBV4-3 and TRBJ2-4; TRBD1 or TRBD2 may be the D gene (7 bases each). Trimming took off 4 bases at V and 0 bases at J, with 13 bases between the two ends. This CDR3 has 16 residues. Looked up from germline, CDR1 is LGHNA and CDR2 is YSLEER.

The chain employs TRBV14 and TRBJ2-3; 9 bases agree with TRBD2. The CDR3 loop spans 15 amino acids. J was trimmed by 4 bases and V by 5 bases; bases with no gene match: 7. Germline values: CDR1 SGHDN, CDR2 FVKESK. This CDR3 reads CASSDLAGLADTQYF. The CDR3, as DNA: TGTGCCAGCAGCGACCTAGCGGGACTAGCAGATACGCAGTATTTT.

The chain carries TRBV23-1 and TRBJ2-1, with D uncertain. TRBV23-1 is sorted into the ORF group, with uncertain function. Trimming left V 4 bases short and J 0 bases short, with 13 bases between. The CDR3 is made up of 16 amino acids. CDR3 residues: CASSPRTNNSYNEQFF. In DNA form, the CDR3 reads TGCGCCAGCAGTCCCCGAACTAACAACTCCTACAATGAGCAGTTCTTC.

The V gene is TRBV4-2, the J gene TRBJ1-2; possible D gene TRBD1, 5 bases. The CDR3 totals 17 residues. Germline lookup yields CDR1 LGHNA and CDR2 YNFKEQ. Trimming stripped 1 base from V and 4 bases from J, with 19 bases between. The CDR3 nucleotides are TGTGCCAGCAGCCAAGTCTCCGGGACCGCAACTCCCTATGGCTACACCTTC. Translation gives CASSQVSGTATPYGYTF.

The CDR3 coding sequence is TGTGCCAGCAGTGTCAGGATCGGGGAGACCCAGTACTTC. Amino acid sequence: CASSVRIGETQYF. The V gene is TRBV6-1, the J gene TRBJ2-5; D gene uncertain. This CDR3 has 13 amino acids. Trimming stripped 4 bases from V and 5 bases from J, with 11 bases between. The germline gives CDR1 MNHNS, CDR2 SASEGT.

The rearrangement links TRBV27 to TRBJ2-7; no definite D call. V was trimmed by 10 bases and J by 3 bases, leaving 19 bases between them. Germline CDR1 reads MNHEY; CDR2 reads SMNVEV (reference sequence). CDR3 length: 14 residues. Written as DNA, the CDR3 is TGTGCCACCTCGGAAAGGGCAGACCTCTACGAGCAGTACTTC. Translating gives CATSERADLYEQYF.

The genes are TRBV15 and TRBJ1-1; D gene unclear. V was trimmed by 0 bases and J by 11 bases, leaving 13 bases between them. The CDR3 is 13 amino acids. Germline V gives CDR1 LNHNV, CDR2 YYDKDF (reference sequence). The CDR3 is CATSRDVAIAAFF. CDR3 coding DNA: TGTGCCACCAGCAGAGATGTGGCGATCGCGGCTTTCTTT.

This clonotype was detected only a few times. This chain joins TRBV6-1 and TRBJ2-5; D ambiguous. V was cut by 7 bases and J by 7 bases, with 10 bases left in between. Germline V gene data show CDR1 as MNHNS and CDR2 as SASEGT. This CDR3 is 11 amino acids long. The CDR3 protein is CASTRLGTQYF. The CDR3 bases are TGTGCCAGCACCCGTCTTGGGACCCAGTACTTC.

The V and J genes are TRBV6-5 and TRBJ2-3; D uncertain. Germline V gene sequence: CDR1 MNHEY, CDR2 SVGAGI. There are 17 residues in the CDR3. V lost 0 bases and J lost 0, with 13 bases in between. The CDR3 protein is CASSYSAAYSSTDTQYF. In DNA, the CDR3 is TGTGCCAGCAGTTACTCGGCAGCCTATTCTAGCACAGATACGCAGTATTTT.

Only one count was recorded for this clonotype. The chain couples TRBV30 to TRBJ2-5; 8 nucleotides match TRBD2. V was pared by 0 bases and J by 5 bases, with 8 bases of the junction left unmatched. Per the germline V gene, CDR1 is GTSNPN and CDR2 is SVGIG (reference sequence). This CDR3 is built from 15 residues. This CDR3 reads CAWSVWFSGMETQYF. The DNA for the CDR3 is TGTGCCTGGAGTGTGTGGTTTAGCGGGATGGAGACCCAGTACTTC. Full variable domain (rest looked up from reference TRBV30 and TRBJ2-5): SQTIHQWPATLVQPVGSPLSLECTVEGTSNPNLYWYRQAAGRGLQLLFYSVGIGQISSEVPQNLSASRPQDRQFILSSKKLLLSDSGFYLCAWSVWFSGMETQYFGPGTRLLVL.

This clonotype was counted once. This chain's CDR3 is CSAREPGKTQYF. CDR3 in DNA: TGCAGTGCTAGAGAGCCGGGAAAGACCCAGTACTTC. The V gene is TRBV20-1, the J gene TRBJ2-5; possibly TRBD2 for D (5 bases). CDR1 DFQATT and CDR2 SNEGSKA come from the germline V gene (reference sequence). This CDR3 is built from 12 residues. Trimming cost V 0 bases and J 6 bases, with 8 bases left between them.